This T cell receptor beta chain was sequenced during a study of early T cells in non-severe SARS-CoV-2 infection. Across the study: Investigators sequenced bulk RNA drawn from unsorted whole blood, and chains remained unpaired.

From germline, CDR1 is SNHLY and CDR2 FYNNEI. This CDR3 region has 11 residues. With 4 bases removed from V and 14 bases from J, the gap between germline ends came to 11 bases. As for this clonotype: Its specificity is unknown.

Molecules of cDNA were individually given unique molecular identifiers that were attached to them. Via MiXCR, TCRdb re-called the 5' RACE reads, giving one row per CDR3 protein. The repertoire includes 65,000 to 95,000 distinct CDR3 sequences, approximately 12% of them detected once, and roughly a sixth sits in the top ten. Study results and limitations: Private and CD4 specificities were missed by VDJdb matching, skewed to anti-spike CD8.

This chain links TRBV2 with TRBJ2-2; possible D gene TRBD2, 6 bases. The sequence was obtained from an adult who was a healthcare worker with PCR-confirmed SARS-CoV-2 infection or an uninfected control (not recorded which). The donor label of this sample is uncertain. This specimen was whole blood, taken at baseline. The CDR3 protein is CASSVGGGLFF. For the CDR3, the DNA is TGTGCCAGCAGTGTGGGGGGAGGTCTGTTTTTT.